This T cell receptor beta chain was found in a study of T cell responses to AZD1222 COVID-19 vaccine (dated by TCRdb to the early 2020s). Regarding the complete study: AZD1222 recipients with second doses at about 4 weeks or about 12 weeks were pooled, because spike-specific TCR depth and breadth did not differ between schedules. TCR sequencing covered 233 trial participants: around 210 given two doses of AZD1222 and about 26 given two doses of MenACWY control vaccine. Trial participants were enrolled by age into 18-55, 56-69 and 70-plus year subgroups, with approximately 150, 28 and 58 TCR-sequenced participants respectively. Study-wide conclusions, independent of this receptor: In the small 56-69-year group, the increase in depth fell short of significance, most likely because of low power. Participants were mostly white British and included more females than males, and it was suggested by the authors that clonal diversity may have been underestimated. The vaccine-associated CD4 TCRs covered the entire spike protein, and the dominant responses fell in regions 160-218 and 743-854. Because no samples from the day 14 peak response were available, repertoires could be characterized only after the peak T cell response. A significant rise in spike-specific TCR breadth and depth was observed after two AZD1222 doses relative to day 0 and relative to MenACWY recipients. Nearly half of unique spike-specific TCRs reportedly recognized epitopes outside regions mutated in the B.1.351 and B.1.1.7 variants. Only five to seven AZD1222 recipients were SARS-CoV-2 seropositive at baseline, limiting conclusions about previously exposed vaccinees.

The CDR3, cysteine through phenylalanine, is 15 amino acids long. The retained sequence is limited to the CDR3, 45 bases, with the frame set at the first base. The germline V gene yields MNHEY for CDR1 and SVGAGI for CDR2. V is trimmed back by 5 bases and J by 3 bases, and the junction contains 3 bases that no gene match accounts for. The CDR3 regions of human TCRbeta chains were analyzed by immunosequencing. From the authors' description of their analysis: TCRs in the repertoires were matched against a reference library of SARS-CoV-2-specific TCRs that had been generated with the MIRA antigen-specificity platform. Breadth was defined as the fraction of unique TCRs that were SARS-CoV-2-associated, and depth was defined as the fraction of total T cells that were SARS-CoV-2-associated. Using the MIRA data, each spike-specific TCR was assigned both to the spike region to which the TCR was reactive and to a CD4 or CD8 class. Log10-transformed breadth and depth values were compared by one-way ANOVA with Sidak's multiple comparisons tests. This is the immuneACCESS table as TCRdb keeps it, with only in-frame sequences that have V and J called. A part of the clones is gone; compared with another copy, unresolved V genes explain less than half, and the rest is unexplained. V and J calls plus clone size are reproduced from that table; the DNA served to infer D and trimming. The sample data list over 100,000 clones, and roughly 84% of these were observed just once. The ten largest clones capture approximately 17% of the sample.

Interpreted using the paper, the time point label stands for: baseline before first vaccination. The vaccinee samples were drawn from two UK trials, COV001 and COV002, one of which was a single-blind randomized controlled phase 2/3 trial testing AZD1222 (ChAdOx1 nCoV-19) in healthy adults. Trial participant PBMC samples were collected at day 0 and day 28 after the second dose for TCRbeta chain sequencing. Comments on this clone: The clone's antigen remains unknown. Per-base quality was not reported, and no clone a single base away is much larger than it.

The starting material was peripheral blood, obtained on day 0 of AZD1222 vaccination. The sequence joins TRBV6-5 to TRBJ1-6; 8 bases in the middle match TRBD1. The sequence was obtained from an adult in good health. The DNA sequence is TGTGCCAGCAGTCAGGACAGGGACTATAATTCACCCCTCCACTTT. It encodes CASSQDRDYNSPLHF.